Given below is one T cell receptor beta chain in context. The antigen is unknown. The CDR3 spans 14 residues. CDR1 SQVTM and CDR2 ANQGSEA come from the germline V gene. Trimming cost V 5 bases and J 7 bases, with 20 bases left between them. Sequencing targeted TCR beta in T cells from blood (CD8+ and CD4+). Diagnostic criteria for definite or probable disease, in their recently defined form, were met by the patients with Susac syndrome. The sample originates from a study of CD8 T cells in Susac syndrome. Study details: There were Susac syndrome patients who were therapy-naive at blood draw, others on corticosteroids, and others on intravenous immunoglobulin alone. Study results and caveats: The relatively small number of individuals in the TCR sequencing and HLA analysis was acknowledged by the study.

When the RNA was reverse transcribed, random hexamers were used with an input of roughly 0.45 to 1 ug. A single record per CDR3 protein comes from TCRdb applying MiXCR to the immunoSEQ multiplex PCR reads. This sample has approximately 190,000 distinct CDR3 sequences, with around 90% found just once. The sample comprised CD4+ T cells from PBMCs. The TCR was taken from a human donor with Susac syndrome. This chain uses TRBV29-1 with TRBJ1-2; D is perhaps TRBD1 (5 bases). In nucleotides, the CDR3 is TGCAGCGTTATTTTAGGGAGTGAAGGGACTGGCTACACCTTC. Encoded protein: CSVILGSEGTGYTF. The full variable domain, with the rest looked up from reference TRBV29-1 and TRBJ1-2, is SAVISQKPSRDICQRGTSLTIQCQVDSQVTMMFWYRQQPGQSLTLIATANQGSEATYESGFVIDKFPISRPNLTFSTLTVSNMSPEDSSIYLCSVILGSEGTGYTFGSGTRLTVV.